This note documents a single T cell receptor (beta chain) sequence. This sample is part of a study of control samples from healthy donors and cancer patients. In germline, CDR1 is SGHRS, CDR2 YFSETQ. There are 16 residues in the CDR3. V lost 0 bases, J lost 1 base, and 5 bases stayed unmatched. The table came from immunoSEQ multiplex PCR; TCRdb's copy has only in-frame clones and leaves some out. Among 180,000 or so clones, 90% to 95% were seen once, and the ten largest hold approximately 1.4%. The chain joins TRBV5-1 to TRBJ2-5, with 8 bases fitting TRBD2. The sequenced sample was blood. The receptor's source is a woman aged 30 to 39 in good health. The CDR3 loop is CASSLGGSGTQETQYF. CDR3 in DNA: TGCGCCAGCAGCTTGGGGGGTAGCGGGACCCAAGAGACCCAGTACTTC.